The 8 T cell receptor beta chains below all came from one sample that was sequenced in a study of T cell responses to AZD1222 COVID-19 vaccine. This table comes from immunoSEQ multiplex PCR, and its TCRdb copy is limited to in-frame clones, with some not included. Of roughly 120,000 clones in the sample, 80% to 90% were seen once. Source: peripheral blood, taken on day 0 of AZD1222 vaccination. These TCRs come from an adult in good health.

The chain links TRBV11-2 to TRBJ1-3, with D unresolved. This CDR3 spans 15 amino acids. Trimming pared 4 bases from V and 9 bases from J, leaving 19 bases between. From germline, CDR1 is SGHAT and CDR2 FQNNGV. CDR3 sequence: CASSSPTVKAGTIYF. As DNA, the CDR3 is TGTGCCAGCAGCTCCCCGACGGTCAAAGCGGGCACCATATATTTT.

This sequence joins TRBV4-1 and TRBJ2-3; TRBD2 matches 11 bases. CDR3 length equals 15 residues. Looked up from germline, CDR1 is MGHRA and CDR2 is YSYEKL. V shed 3 bases, J shed 2 bases, and the junction held 1 base outside the gene matches. The CDR3 nucleotides read TGCGCCAGCAGCCAGACTAGCGGGGACACAGATACGCAGTATTTT. This codes for CASSQTSGDTDTQYF.

J is TRBJ2-2 and V is TRBV18; D is undetermined. V lost 2 bases to trimming and J lost 1 base, with 8 bases between them. Germline CDR1 is KGHSH and CDR2 is LQKENI. The CDR3 is 15 amino acids. The CDR3 DNA reads as TGTGCCAGCTCACCAAGGCAGGAGAACACCGGGGAGCTGTTTTTT. Encoded protein: CASSPRQENTGELFF. The whole variable domain, remainder taken from reference TRBV18 and TRBJ2-2, is NAGVMQNPRHLVRRRGQEARLRCSPMKGHSHVYWYRQLPEEGLKFMVYLQKENIIDESGMPKERFSAEFPKEGPSILRIQQVVRGDSAAYFCASSPRQENTGELFFGEGSRLTVL.

This sequence joins TRBV12-3 or TRBV12-4 and TRBJ1-2; weak D call: TRBD1 (6 bases). The CDR3 spans 13 residues. V dropped 4 bases and J dropped 7 bases, with 13 bases sitting between them. In DNA form, the CDR3 reads TGTGCCAGCAGTTCCGTACAGGGTTTTGGCTACACCTTC. Its protein is CASSSVQGFGYTF.

This clone came up a few times. The chain is built from TRBV4-1 and TRBJ1-3, with D perhaps matching TRBD1 (5 bases). Trimming cost V 0 bases and J 8 bases, with 14 bases left between them. CDR3 length equals 15 residues. Looked up from germline, CDR1 is MGHRA and CDR2 is YSYEKL. The CDR3 region is CASSQEGQGGYTIYF. The CDR3 DNA reads as TGCGCCAGCAGCCAAGAGGGGCAGGGCGGTTACACCATATATTTT.

V is TRBV6-5 and J is TRBJ2-7, with D uncertain. Trimming stripped 8 bases from V and 3 bases from J, with 14 bases between. Germline CDR1 and CDR2: MNHEY and SVGAGI. CDR3 length equals 13 residues. For the CDR3, the DNA is TGTGCCAGCGGCCGGGCCGAAAACTACGAGCAGTACTTC. Protein sequence: CASGRAENYEQYF.

The chain has TRBV5-1 and TRBJ2-7; D is unclear. Per the germline V gene, CDR1 is SGHRS and CDR2 is YFSETQ. The V end lost 1 base, the J end lost 1 base, and 9 bases lay between the germline ends. This CDR3 contains 14 residues. The CDR3 DNA is TGCGCCAGCAGCTTGTCCCAGACGTCCTACGAGCAGTACTTC. Protein: CASSLSQTSYEQYF.

The rearrangement uses TRBV4-1 and TRBJ1-1, with unresolved D. The germline CDR1 and CDR2 sequences are MGHRA and YSYEKL. The CDR3 runs to 12 residues. The germline V and J ends were trimmed by 1 base and 6 bases, with 6 bases remaining between them. The CDR3 loop reads CASSQGMPEAFF. In nucleotides, the CDR3 is TGCGCCAGCAGCCAAGGTATGCCTGAAGCTTTCTTT.